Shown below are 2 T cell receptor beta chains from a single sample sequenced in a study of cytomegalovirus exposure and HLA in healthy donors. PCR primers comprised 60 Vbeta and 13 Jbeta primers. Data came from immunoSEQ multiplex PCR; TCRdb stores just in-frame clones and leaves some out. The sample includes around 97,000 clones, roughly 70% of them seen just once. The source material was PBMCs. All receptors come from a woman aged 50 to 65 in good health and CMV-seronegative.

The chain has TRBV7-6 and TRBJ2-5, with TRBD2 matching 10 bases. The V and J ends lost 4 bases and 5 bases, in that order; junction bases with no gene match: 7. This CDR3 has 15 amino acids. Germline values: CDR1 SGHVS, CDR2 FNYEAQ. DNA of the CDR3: TGTGCCAGCAGCTCGGTAGCGGGAGGTTACGAGACCCAGTACTTC. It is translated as CASSSVAGGYETQYF.

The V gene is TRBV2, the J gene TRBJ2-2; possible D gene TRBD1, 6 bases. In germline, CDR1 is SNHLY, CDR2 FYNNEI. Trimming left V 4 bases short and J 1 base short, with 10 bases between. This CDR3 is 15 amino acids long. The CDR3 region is CASSVGGQNTGELFF. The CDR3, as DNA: TGTGCCAGCAGTGTAGGGGGACAGAACACCGGGGAGCTGTTTTTT.